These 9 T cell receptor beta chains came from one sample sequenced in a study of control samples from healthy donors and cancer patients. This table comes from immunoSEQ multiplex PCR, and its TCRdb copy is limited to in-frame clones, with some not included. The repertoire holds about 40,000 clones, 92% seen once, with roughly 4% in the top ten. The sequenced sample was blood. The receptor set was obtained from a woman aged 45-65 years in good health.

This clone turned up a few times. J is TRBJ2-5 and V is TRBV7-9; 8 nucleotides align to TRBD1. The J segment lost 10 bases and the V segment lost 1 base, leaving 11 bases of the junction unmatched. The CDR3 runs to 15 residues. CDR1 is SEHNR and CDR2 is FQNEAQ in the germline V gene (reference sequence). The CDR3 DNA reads TGTGCCAGCAGCTTAGTCGACAGGGGCGGAAGGGACCAGTACTTC. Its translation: CASSLVDRGGRDQYF. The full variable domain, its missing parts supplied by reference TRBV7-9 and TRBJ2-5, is DTGVSQNPRHKITKRGQNVTFRCDPISEHNRLYWYRQTLGQGPEFLTYFQNEAQLEKSRLLSDRFSAERPKGSFSTLEIQRTEQGDSAMYLCASSLVDRGGRDQYFGPGTRLLVL.

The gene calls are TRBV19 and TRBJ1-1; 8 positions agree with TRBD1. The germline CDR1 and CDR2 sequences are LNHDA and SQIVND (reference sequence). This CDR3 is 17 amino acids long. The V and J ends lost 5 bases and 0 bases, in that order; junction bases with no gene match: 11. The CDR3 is CASSARTGKEVNTEAFF. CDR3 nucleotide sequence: TGTGCCAGTAGTGCAAGGACAGGGAAAGAAGTGAACACTGAAGCTTTCTTT.

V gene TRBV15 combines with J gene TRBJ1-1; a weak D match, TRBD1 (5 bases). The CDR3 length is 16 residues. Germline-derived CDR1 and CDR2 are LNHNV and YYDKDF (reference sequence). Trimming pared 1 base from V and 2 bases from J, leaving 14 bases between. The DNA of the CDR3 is TGTGCCACCAGCAGAGCGGTGGGGGTTGGTAACACTGAAGCTTTCTTT. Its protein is CATSRAVGVGNTEAFF.

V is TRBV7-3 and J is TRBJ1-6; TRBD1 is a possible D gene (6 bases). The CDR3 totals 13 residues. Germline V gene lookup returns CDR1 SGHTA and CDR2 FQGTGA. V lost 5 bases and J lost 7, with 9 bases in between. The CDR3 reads CASSPGDNSPLHF. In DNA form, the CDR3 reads TGTGCCAGCAGCCCAGGGGACAATTCACCCCTCCACTTT.

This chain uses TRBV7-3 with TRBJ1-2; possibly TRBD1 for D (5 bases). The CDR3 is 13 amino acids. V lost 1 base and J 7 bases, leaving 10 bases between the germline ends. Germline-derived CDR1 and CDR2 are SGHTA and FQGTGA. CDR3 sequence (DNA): TGTGCCAGCAGCTTAAATGGGGGACTTGGCTACACCTTC. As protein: CASSLNGGLGYTF.

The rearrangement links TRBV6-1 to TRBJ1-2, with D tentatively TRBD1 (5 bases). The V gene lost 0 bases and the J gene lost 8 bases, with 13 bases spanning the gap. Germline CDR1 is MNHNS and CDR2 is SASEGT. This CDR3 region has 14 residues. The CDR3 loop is CASSEAPGQGGYTF. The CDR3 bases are TGTGCCAGCAGTGAAGCCCCTGGGCAGGGCGGCTACACCTTC.

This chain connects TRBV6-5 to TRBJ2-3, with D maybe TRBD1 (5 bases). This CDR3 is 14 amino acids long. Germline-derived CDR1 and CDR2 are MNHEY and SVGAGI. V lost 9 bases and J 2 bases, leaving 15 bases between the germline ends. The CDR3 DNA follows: TGTGCCAGTCGTTTGGGGCAGGTCACAGATACGCAGTATTTT. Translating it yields CASRLGQVTDTQYF.

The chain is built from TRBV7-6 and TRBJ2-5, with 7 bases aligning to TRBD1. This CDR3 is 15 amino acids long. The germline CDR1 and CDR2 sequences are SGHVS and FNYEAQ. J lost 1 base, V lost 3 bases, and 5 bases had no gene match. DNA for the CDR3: TGTGCCAGCAGCTTTGTTAACAGGGGCCAAGAGACCCAGTACTTC. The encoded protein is CASSFVNRGQETQYF.

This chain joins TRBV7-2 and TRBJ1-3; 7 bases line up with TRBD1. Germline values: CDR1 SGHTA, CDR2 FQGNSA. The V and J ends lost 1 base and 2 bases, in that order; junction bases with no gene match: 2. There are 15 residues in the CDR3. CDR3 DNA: TGTGCCAGCAGCTTAGATACAGGGGCTGGAAACACCATATATTTT. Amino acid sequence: CASSLDTGAGNTIYF.